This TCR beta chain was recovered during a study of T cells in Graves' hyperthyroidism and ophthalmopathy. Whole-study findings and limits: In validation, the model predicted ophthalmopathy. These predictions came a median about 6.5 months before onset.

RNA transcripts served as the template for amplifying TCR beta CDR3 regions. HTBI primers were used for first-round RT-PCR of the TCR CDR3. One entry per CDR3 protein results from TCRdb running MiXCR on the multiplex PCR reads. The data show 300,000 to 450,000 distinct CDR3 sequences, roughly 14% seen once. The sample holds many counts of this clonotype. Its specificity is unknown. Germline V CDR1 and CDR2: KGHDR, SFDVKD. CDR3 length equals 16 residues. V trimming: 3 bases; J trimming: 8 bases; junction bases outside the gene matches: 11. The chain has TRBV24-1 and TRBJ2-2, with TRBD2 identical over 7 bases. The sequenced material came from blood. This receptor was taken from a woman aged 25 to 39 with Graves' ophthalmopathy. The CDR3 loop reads CATSDPLGTMMGELFF. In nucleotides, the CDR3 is TGTGCCACCAGTGATCCCCTAGGGACTATGATGGGGGAGCTGTTTTTT.